The present T cell receptor beta chain was sequenced within a study of T-cell reconstitution after alpha-beta-depleted transplantation in children. Study findings and constraints: Surviving recipient T cells and thymic progenitors underlay high day-60 TCRbeta diversity in some patients.

This clonotype was detected only a few times. Its antigen is unknown. The CDR3 is 15 residues long. V lost 1 base to trimming and J lost 2 bases, with 11 bases between them. During its preparation, the TCRbeta library received unique molecular identifiers. Each CDR3 protein gets one entry after TCRdb re-called the PCR reads with MiXCR. The sample lists 500,000 to 650,000 distinct CDR3 sequences, approximately 10% occurring once. The starting material was PBMCs, mostly from graft donor cells, obtained 180 days after TCRalphabeta/CD19-depleted stem cell transplant. The source is a female patient aged 2 to 10 who had a stem cell transplant for aplastic anemia, so the T cells may come from the graft donor. The V gene is TRBV12-3 or TRBV12-4, the J gene TRBJ1-1, with D possibly matching TRBD1 (5 bases). Written as DNA, the CDR3 is TGTGCCAGCAGTTTAGAGGGCACAGGCAACACTGAAGCTTTCTTT. It codes for CASSLEGTGNTEAFF.